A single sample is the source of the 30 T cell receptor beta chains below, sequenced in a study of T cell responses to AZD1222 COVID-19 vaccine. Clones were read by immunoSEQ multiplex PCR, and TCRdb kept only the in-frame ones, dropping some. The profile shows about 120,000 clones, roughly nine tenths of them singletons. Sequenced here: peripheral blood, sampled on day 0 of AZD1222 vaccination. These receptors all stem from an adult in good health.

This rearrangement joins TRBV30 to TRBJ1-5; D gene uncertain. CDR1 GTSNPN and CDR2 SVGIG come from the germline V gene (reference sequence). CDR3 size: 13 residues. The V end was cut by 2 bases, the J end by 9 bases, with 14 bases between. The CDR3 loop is CAWSTSPGRPQHF. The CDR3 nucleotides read TGTGCCTGGAGTACATCCCCAGGCAGGCCCCAGCATTTT.

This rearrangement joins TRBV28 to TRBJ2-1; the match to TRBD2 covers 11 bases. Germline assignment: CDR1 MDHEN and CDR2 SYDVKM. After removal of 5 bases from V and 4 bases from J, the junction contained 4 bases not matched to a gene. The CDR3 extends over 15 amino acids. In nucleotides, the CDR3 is TGTGCCAGCAGTCTGACTAGCGGGAAGTACAATGAGCAGTTCTTC. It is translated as CASSLTSGKYNEQFF.

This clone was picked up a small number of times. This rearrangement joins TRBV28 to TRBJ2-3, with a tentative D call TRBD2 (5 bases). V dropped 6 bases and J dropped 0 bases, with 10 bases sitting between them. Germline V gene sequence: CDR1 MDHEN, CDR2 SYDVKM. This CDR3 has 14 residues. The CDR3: CASRGGLSTDTQYF. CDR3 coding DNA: TGTGCCAGCAGGGGCGGACTGAGCACAGATACGCAGTATTTT.

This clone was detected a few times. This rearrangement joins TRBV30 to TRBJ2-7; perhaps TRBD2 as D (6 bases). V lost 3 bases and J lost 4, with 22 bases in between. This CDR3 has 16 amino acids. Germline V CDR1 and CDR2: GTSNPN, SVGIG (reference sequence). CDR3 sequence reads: CAWRHRGTGVSYEQYF. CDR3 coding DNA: TGTGCCTGGAGGCATCGGGGGACGGGGGTTTCTTACGAGCAGTACTTC.

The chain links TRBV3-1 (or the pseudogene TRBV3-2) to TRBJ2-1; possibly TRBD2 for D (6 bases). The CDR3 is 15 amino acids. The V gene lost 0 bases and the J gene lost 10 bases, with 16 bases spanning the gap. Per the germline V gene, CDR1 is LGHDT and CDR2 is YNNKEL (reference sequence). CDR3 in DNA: TGTGCCAGCAGCCAAGAGGGGCTAGCGATGGGGGAGCAGTTCTTC. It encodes CASSQEGLAMGEQFF.

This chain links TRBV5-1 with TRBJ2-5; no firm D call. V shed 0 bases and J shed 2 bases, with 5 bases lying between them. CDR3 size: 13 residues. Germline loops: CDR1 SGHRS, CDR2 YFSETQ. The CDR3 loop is CASSLGRQETQYF. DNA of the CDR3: TGCGCCAGCAGCTTGGGGCGACAAGAGACCCAGTACTTC.

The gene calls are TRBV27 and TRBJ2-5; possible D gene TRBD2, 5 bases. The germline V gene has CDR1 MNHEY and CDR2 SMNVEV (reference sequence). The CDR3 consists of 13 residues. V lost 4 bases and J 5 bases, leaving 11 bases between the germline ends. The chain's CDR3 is CASSSGSRETQYF. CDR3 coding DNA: TGTGCCAGCAGTTCGGGAAGCAGGGAGACCCAGTACTTC.

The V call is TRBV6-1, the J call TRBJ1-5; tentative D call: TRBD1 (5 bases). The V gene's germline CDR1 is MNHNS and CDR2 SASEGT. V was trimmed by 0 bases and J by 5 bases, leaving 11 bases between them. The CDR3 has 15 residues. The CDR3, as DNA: TGTGCCAGCAGTGAAGCGGGGGGGGTATATCAGCCCCAGCATTTT. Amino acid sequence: CASSEAGGVYQPQHF.

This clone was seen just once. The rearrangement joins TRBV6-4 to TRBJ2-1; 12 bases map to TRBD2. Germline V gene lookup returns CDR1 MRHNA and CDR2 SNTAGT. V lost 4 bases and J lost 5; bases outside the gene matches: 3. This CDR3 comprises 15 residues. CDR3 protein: CASSVGLAGNNEQFF. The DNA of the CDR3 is TGTGCCAGCAGTGTGGGACTAGCGGGCAACAATGAGCAGTTCTTC.

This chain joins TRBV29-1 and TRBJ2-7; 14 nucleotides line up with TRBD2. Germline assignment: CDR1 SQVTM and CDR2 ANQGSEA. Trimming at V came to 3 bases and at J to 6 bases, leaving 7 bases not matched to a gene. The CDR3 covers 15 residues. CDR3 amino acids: CSVEGGLAGVAEQYF. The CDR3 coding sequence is TGCAGCGTTGAGGGGGGACTAGCGGGAGTCGCCGAGCAGTACTTC.

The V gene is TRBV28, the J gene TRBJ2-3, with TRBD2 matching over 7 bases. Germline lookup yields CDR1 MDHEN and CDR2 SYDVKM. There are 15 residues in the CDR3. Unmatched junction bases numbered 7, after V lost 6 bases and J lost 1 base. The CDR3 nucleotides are TGTGCCAGCAGCCCGCGGACTAGTGGCACAGATACGCAGTATTTT. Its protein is CASSPRTSGTDTQYF. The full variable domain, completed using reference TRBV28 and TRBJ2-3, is DVKVTQSSRYLVKRTGEKVFLECVQDMDHENMFWYRQDPGLGLRLIYFSYDVKMKEKGDIPEGYSVSREKKERFSLILESASTNQTSMYLCASSPRTSGTDTQYFGPGTRLTVL.

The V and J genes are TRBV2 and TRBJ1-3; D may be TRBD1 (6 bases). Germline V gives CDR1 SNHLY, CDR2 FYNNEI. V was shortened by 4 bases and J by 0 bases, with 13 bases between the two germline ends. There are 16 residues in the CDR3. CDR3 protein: CASSAGQPYSGNTIYF. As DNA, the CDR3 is TGTGCCAGCAGTGCTGGACAGCCTTACTCTGGAAACACCATATATTTT.

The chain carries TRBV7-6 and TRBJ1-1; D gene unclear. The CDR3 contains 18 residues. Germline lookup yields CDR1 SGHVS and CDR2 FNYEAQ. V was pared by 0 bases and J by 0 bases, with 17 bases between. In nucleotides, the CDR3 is TGTGCCAGCAGCTTAGCAGCCCGGAACTCCGCCATGAACACTGAAGCTTTCTTT. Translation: CASSLAARNSAMNTEAFF. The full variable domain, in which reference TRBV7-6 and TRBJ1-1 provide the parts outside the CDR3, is GAGVSQSPRYKVTKRGQDVALRCDPISGHVSLYWYRQALGQGPEFLTYFNYEAQQDKSGLPNDRFSAERPEGSISTLTIQRTEQRDSAMYRCASSLAARNSAMNTEAFFGQGTRLTVV.

CDR3 sequence (DNA): TGTGCCAGCAGTTACCGAGGACCCAACACCGGGGAGCTGTTTTTT. It is translated as CASSYRGPNTGELFF. The rearrangement joins TRBV6-2 or TRBV6-3 to TRBJ2-2; D remains unclear. Germline V gene lookup returns CDR1 MNHEY and CDR2 SVGEGT. This CDR3 is 15 amino acids long. The V gene lost 2 bases and the J gene lost 2 bases, with 9 bases spanning the gap.

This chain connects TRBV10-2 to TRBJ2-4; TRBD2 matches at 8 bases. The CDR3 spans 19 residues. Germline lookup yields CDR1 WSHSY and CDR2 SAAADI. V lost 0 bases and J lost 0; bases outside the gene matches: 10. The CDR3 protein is CASSESVAGLILAKNIQYF. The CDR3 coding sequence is TGCGCCAGCAGTGAGTCGGTAGCGGGACTTATCCTAGCCAAAAACATTCAGTACTTC.

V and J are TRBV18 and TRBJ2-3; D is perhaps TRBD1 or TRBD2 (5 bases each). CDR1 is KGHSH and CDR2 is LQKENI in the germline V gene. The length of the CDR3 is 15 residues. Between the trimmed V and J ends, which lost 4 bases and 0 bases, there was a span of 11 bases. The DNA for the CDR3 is TGTGCCAGCTCACAACGGGACGGGAGCACAGATACGCAGTATTTT. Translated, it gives CASSQRDGSTDTQYF.

The CDR3 reads CASSAPGGGGIYNEQFF. In DNA, the CDR3 is TGCGCCAGCAGTGCCCCCGGGGGGGGTGGGATATACAATGAGCAGTTCTTC. V and J are TRBV10-2 and TRBJ2-1; 8 bases fit TRBD2. The CDR3 spans 17 residues. Germline V gene lookup returns CDR1 WSHSY and CDR2 SAAADI. With V trimmed by 4 bases and J by 4 bases, 12 bases remained unmatched.

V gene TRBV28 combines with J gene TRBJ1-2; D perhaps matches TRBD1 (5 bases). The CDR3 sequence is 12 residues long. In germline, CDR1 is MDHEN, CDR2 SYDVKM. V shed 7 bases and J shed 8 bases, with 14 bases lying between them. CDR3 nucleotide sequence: TGTGCCAGCACCATGATCGGGGGAGGCTACACCTTC. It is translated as CASTMIGGGYTF.

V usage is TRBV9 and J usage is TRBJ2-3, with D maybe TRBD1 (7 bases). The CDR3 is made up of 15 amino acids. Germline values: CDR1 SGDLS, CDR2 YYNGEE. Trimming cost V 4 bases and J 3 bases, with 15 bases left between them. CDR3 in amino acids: CASSPRGSGTDTQYF. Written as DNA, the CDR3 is TGTGCCAGCAGCCCCAGGGGGAGCGGGACAGATACGCAGTATTTT.

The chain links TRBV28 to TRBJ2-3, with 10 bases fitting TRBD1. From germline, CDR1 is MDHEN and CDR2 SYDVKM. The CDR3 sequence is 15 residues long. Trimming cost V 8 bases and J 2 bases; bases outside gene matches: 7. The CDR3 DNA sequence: TGTGCCAGCCAACGGACAGGGGGATACACAGATACGCAGTATTTT. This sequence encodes CASQRTGGYTDTQYF.

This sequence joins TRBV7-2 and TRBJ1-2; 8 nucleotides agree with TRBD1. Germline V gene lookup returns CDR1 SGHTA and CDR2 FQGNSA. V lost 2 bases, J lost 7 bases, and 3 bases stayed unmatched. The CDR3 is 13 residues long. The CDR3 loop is CASSLQGALGYTF. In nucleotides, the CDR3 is TGTGCCAGCAGCTTACAGGGGGCGCTTGGCTACACCTTC.

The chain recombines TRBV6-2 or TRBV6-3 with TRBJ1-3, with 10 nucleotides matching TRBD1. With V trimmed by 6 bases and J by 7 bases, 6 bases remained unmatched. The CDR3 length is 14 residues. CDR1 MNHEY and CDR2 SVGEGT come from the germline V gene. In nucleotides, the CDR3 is TGTGCCAGCAGCCGGACAGGGGGTTCGAACACCATATATTTT. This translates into CASSRTGGSNTIYF.

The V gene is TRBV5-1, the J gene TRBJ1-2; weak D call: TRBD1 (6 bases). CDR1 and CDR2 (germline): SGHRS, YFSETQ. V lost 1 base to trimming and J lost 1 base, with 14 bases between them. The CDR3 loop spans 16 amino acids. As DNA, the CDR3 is TGCGCCAGCAGCTTGACCTTACGGACAGATAACTATGGCTACACCTTC. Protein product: CASSLTLRTDNYGYTF. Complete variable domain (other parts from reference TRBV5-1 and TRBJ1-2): KAGVTQTPRYLIKTRGQQVTLSCSPISGHRSVSWYQQTPGQGLQFLFEYFSETQRNKGNFPGRFSGRQFSNSRSEMNVSTLELGDSALYLCASSLTLRTDNYGYTFGSGTRLTVV.

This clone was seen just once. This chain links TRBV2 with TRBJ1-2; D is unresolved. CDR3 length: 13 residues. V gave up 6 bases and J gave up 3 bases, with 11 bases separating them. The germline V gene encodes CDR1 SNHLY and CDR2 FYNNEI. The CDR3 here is CASSVDIHYGYTF. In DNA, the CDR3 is TGTGCCAGCAGCGTTGACATCCACTATGGCTACACCTTC.

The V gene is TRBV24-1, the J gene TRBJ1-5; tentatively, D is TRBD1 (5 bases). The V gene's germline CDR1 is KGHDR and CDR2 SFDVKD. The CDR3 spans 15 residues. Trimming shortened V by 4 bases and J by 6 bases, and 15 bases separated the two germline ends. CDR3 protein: CATSDRQFEGQPQHF. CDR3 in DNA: TGTGCCACCAGTGACCGACAGTTTGAGGGTCAGCCCCAGCATTTT.

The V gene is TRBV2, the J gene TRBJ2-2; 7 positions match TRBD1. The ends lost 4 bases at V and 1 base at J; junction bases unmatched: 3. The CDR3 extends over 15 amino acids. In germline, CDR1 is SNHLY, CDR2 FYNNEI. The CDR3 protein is CASSGGQKNTGELFF. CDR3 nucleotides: TGTGCCAGCAGTGGGGGACAGAAGAACACCGGGGAGCTGTTTTTT.

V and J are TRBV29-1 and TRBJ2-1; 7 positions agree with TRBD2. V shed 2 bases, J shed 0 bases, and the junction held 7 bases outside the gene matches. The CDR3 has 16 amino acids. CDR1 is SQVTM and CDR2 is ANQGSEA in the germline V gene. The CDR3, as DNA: TGCAGCGTTGAATCAAGCGGGGTCAGCTCCTACAATGAGCAGTTCTTC. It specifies CSVESSGVSSYNEQFF.

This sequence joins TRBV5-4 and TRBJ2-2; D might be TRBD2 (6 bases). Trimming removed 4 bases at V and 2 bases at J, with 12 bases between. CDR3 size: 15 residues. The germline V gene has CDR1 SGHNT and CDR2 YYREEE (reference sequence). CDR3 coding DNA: TGTGCCAGCAGCCCGGGGACTCAAAACACCGGGGAGCTGTTTTTT. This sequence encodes CASSPGTQNTGELFF.

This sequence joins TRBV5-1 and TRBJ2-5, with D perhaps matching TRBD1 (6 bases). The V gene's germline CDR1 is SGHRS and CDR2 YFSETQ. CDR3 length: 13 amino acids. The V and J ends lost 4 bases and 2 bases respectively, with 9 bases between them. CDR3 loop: CASSGTGQETQYF. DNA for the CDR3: TGCGCCAGCAGCGGAACAGGGCAAGAGACCCAGTACTTC.

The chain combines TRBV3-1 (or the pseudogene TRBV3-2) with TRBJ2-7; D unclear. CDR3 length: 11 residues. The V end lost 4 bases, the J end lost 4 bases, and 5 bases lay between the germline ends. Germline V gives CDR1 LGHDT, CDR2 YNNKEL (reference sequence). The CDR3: CASSRFYEQYF. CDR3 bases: TGTGCCAGCAGCCGCTTTTACGAGCAGTACTTC.